This T cell receptor beta chain derives from a study of cytomegalovirus exposure and HLA in healthy donors (dated by TCRdb to about 2017). Study-wide context: In an earlier analysis of some 550 of the donors, approximately 300 Gb of sequence data and approximately 100 million unique TCR beta sequences from some 170 million T cells were reported. An early release covering more than 500 HLA-typed donors comprised roughly 300 gigabases of sequencing data and tens of millions of unique TCR sequences. Of the roughly 400 genotyped donors, approximately 83% fell in the genetic ancestry cluster associated with self-reported Caucasian donors. The study aimed to test whether signatures of past pathogen exposure could be identified by cataloging public T cell receptors. Using immunosequencing, the study profiled T cell repertoires from about 650 subjects and related those repertoires to cytomegalovirus serostatus. In addition to the first cohort of approximately 670 subjects, a separate validation cohort of over 90 different subjects was used. To predict cytomegalovirus infection status, the study brought together high-throughput TCR immunosequencing, statistical association of individual TCRs with disease status, and machine learning. In a later analysis, previously published TCR beta repertoires from about 640 donors were re-analyzed and high-resolution HLA genotyping was added so that TCR occurrence patterns could be studied. Rather than using new phenotypic data, the later analysis identified candidate immune exposures from TCR beta sequences and from how often those sequences occurred across donors. An earlier analysis of roughly 600 of the donors used high-throughput TCR beta sequencing to judge whether each TCR beta V gene segment behaved as functional or pseudogenic. Donor age, sex, ethnicity and CMV serostatus were compiled together with the repertoire data. A later genetic analysis took genome-wide SNP genotypes for about 55% of the roughly 670 donors and used that subset as a discovery cohort. Every discovery cohort repertoire had been produced on one sequencing platform. HLA typing included class I and class II loci at four-digit resolution. Typing coverage differed by locus: A, B, C, DRB1 and DQB1 were typed in about 620-630 donors, DQA1 in roughly 500, DPA1 in 600 to 610, and DPB1 in approximately 450. Four or five DR-DQ haplotypes were treated as single units for association and clustering because of strong linkage in the cohort. Across around 400 genotyped donors of the cohort, an average of about 220,000 unique TCR beta nucleotide sequences per donor were sequenced, and roughly a sixth of those sequences were non-productive. What the work shows at the level of the full study, not this receptor alone: In a later analysis, HLA-associated TCR beta chains were found to be more clonally expanded and to have lower generation probabilities than equally common non-associated chains. For the cohort, immune exposure information was limited to CMV serostatus. Because some donors lacked HLA typing at each locus, the association tests relied only on the typed subset. A group of highly shared sequence variants was considered likely to be a technical artifact of the sequencing pipeline. A later analysis found that most CMV-associated TCR beta chains appeared HLA-restricted, with HLA associations seemingly driven largely by CMV exposure. The study gave a list of some 150 TCR beta chains associated with cytomegalovirus. A later genetic analysis reported fewer N-insertions in productive TCRs among donors in an Asian-associated ancestry cluster than the 666-donor mean. Several of the top co-occurrence clusters appeared to be linked to parvovirus B19, influenza, CMV and Epstein-Barr virus, according to a later analysis. The classifier was reported to diagnose cytomegalovirus status with high specificity and sensitivity in both the original and validation cohorts. The 87-base-pair reads could not distinguish some IMGT-functional V segments, including TRBV6-2 and TRBV6-3, so those segments were excluded. A later analysis found that TCR association rates varied across HLA loci, with DRB1 alleles showing the most associated TCRs and HLA-C alleles the fewest. A further reported finding was that TCR beta sequences accurately predicted the HLA-A and HLA-B alleles for most subjects in the first cohort. In a later analysis, some 17,000 TCR beta sequences were associated with specific HLA alleles at a false discovery rate of 0.05. When HLA alleles, especially DR and DQ, strongly co-occurred, TCR associations were difficult to assign to individual alleles. Because counts were too low, about 17 rarely observed V segments, including chromosome 9 orphons, were excluded from the earlier analysis of some 540 of the donors. According to the authors, the approach could potentially be generalized to other disease states and immunological phenotypes. Three of the identified cytomegalovirus-associated TCR beta chains were confirmed in vitro to be specific for cytomegalovirus antigens. In this cohort, only TCR beta chains were sequenced, and detectable features were limited by the absence of alpha or paired-chain data. In an earlier analysis of roughly 500 of the donors, most TCR beta V segments appeared in productive rearrangements about 87% or about 30% of the time, broadly matching IMGT annotations. Linkage disequilibrium might explain the correlated functional status among segregating V segments, but an unknown experimental factor could not be excluded. A later genetic analysis associated a missense DCLRE1C variant with V-gene and J-gene trimming of TCR beta chains, and an independent cohort replicated the association. Roughly uniform sequencing depth across donors was assumed in presence/absence analyses, although this assumption may not hold. Most TCR sequences were observed very rarely across donors, whereas some public TCRs were present in many individuals.

In the case of this clone: Its antigen is not yet known. It has no much larger one-base neighbor in the sample; base qualities were not kept.

The receptor library was made with the immunoSEQ multiplex PCR assay. The multiplex PCR relied on a mix of 60 forward primers for TCR Vbeta segments and 13 reverse primers for TCR Jbeta segments. A multiplex PCR assay on genomic DNA amplified the CDR3 region of rearranged TCR beta genes. The amplified TCR beta libraries were sequenced on the Illumina HiSeq System as 87-base-pair reads. On the study's bioinformatics: A later analysis tallied 75 million to 85 million unique TCR beta chains across the approximately 670 repertoires, and around 10 million of those chains were shared by two or more donors. A nearest-neighbor algorithm error-corrected the raw reads and collapsed the reads into unique sequences, merging closely related sequences to remove PCR and sequencing errors. Alignment of CDR3 sequences to IMGT reference sequences was used to assign V, D and J gene segments. For a sequence to be retained, a match of at least six nucleotides was required to both a V gene segment and a J gene segment. A rearrangement counted as productive if the CDR3 had no stop codons and remained in frame with V and J, and every other rearrangement counted as non-productive. CDR3 was defined according to IMGT convention as the region running from the second conserved V-encoded cysteine to the conserved J-encoded phenylalanine. Sequences without an unambiguous match to a single V gene segment were excluded from the earlier analysis of about 630 of the donors. An earlier analysis of a few hundred of the donors classified V segments as functional when productive rearrangements were above 56.7% and as segregating when the standard deviation between donors was above 5%. A statistical classification framework was developed to diagnose cytomegalovirus status using the catalog of TCR beta chain sequences. In a later analysis, V and J genes were assigned by comparing TCR nucleotide sequences against IMGT/GENE-DB human TR gene sequences. Using the TCRdist pipeline, a later analysis assigned CDR3 sequences along with most-parsimonious VDJ recombination scenarios. In a later analysis, each TCR beta chain was defined by its CDR3 amino acid sequence together with its V-gene family, and reads without a unique V-gene family were excluded. A later analysis removed several hundred highly shared, low-generation-probability nucleotide sequences to deal with suspected cross-contamination and a sequencing artifact. For each public chain, a later analysis derived a clonal expansion index from normalized ranks of inferred template counts within each repertoire. A later analysis computed generation probabilities with a VDJ recombination model fitted to out-of-frame rearrangements, and checked the results against IGoR. In a later analysis, hypergeometric tests were used to score TCR-TCR, TCR-HLA and TCR-CMV co-occurrence, with a repertoire-size bias correction applied to TCR pairs. To estimate false discovery rates, a later analysis permuted the HLA or CMV assignments 20 times. In a later analysis, co-occurring TCRs were grouped using DBSCAN, and TCRdist sequence similarity was added for clustering within HLA-allele-positive subsets. Repertoires with fewer than 30,000 or more than 120,000 public chains, plus five repertoires with anomalous nucleotide sharing, were excluded from co-occurrence clustering. Sourced from immuneACCESS, this table was stored by TCRdb with only in-frame sequences that have V and J called. A share of the clones is absent; for the studies checked, an unresolved V gene accounts for under half, and the remainder has no known explanation. For V, J and clone size, that table is used; D and trimming come from the DNA. Across this sample there are more than 150,000 clones, with approximately 80% seen only once. Approximately 1.3% of the sample is in the top ten clones.

The cohort consisted of hundreds of healthy bone marrow donors. Cohort members were all nominally healthy when sampled, although unrecorded immune exposures were likely present. The donor was CMV seropositive and belonged to the group of some 290 seropositive cohort members. Every donor gave a peripheral blood sample, and the peripheral blood mononuclear cells from that sample were used for TCR beta sequencing. The Qiagen DNeasy Blood Extraction Kit was used to extract genomic DNA from the blood cell samples. Based on the germline V gene, the CDR1 and CDR2 sequences are SGHDT and YYEEEE. Here V drops 7 bases and J drops 1 base, and the junction holds 8 bases not matched to any gene. Inclusive of the bounding cysteine and phenylalanine, the CDR3 is 14 residues long. Solely the CDR3 DNA is kept, with 42 bases framed from the first base.

Sequencing was performed on PBMCs. This TCR derives from a girl aged 10-17 years in good health and CMV-seropositive. The chain was built from TRBV5-6 and TRBJ2-7; TRBD2 agrees with 7 junctional bases. The CDR3 protein is CASEQTSSSYEQYF. The nucleotides are TGTGCCAGCGAACAGACTAGCAGTTCCTACGAGCAGTACTTC.